The present T cell receptor (beta chain) was sequenced within a study of cytomegalovirus exposure and HLA in healthy donors (dated by TCRdb to the late 2010s). As for the study more broadly: An earlier analysis of approximately 640 of the donors reported more than 250 Gb of sequence data and some 120 million unique TCR beta sequences from about 179 million T cells. Around 300 gigabases of sequencing data and 70 million to 100 million unique TCR sequences were included in an early release covering roughly 700 HLA-typed donors. Among the approximately 430 genotyped donors, around 81% belonged to the genetic ancestry cluster associated with self-reported Caucasian donors. The aim of the study was to test whether cataloging public T cell receptors could identify signatures of past pathogen exposure. The T cell repertoires of under 700 subjects were profiled by immunosequencing and related to cytomegalovirus serostatus. In addition to the first cohort of 500 to 850 subjects, a separate validation cohort of 120 different subjects was used. To predict cytomegalovirus infection status, the study brought together high-throughput TCR immunosequencing, statistical association of individual TCRs with disease status, and machine learning. A later analysis re-analyzed previously published TCR beta repertoires from several hundred donors and added high-resolution HLA genotyping to study TCR occurrence patterns. Rather than drawing on any new phenotypic data, the later analysis identified candidate immune exposures from TCR beta sequences and the way those sequences occurred across donors. An earlier analysis of some 500 of the donors applied high-throughput TCR beta sequencing to assess whether each TCR beta V gene segment acted as functional or pseudogenic. Donor age, sex, ethnicity and CMV serostatus were collected together with the repertoire data. Genome-wide SNP genotypes for about 65% of the 666 donors were used in a later genetic analysis, which treated that subset as a discovery cohort. Every repertoire in the discovery cohort had been generated on one and the same sequencing platform. HLA typing covered class I and class II loci at four-digit resolution. The number of donors typed differed by locus, with about 629-630 for A, B, C, DRB1 and DQB1, around 560 for DQA1, over 600 for DPA1, and around 430 for DPB1. Because of strong linkage in the cohort, 5 or 6 DR-DQ haplotypes were treated as single units for association and clustering. Among 398 genotyped donors of the cohort, an average of approximately 230,000 unique TCR beta nucleotide sequences were sequenced per donor, around a sixth of them non-productive.

The cohort comprised 550 to 700 healthy bone marrow donors. Cohort members were all nominally healthy when sampled, although unrecorded immune exposures were likely present. The donor tested CMV seropositive, placing the donor among the 289 seropositive members of the cohort. A peripheral blood sample was collected from each donor, and TCR beta sequencing was performed on peripheral blood mononuclear cells. The Qiagen DNeasy Blood Extraction Kit was used to extract genomic DNA from the blood cell samples. About this clone: This receptor's antigen is unknown. No much larger clone is present one base from it, and per-base qualities are unavailable.

Summary of the overall study and its limitations: HLA typing was unavailable for some donors at each locus, so association tests used only the typed subset. Assigning TCR associations to individual alleles was difficult when HLA alleles, especially DR and DQ, strongly co-occurred. An earlier analysis of approximately 540 of the donors showed that most TCR beta V segments appeared in productive rearrangements either about 87% or about 30% of the time, which broadly matched IMGT annotations. A later analysis found that TCR association rates varied across HLA loci, with DRB1 alleles showing the most associated TCRs and HLA-C alleles the fewest. While some public TCRs were present in many individuals, most TCR sequences turned up only very rarely across donors. Several of the top co-occurrence clusters appeared to be linked to parvovirus B19, influenza, CMV and Epstein-Barr virus, according to a later analysis. A further reported finding was that TCR beta sequences accurately predicted the HLA-A and HLA-B alleles for most subjects in the first cohort. In a later analysis, most CMV-associated TCR beta chains were found to appear HLA-restricted, with HLA associations seemingly driven largely by CMV exposure. Sequencing depth was assumed to be roughly uniform across donors in the presence/absence analyses, though that assumption may not hold. According to the authors, the approach could potentially be generalized to other disease states and immunological phenotypes. Specific HLA alleles were associated with 18,000 or so TCR beta sequences at a false discovery rate of 0.05 in a later analysis. Compared with the roughly 700-donor mean, donors in an Asian-associated ancestry cluster had fewer N-insertions in productive TCRs, according to a later genetic analysis. A later analysis found that HLA-associated TCR beta chains were more clonally expanded and had lower generation probabilities than equally common non-associated chains. Because counts were too low, 15 to 20 rarely observed V segments, including chromosome 9 orphons, were excluded from the earlier analysis of some 590 of the donors. CMV serostatus was the only immune exposure information available for the cohort. The cohort was sequenced for TCR beta chains only, and without alpha or paired-chain data the features that could be detected were limited. An association between a missense DCLRE1C variant and V-gene and J-gene trimming of TCR beta chains was found in a later genetic analysis and replicated in an independent cohort. Correlated functional status among segregating V segments might be attributable to linkage disequilibrium, but an unknown experimental factor could not be ruled out. In vitro tests confirmed that a few of the cytomegalovirus-associated TCR beta chains recognize cytomegalovirus antigens. Because the 87-base-pair reads could not distinguish some IMGT-functional V segments, including TRBV6-2 and TRBV6-3, those segments were excluded. A total of 164 TCR beta chains were listed by the study as associated with cytomegalovirus. In both the original and validation cohorts, the classifier was reported to diagnose cytomegalovirus status with high specificity and sensitivity. A cluster of highly shared sequence variants was judged likely to represent a technical artifact of the sequencing pipeline.

Library generation was performed with the immunoSEQ multiplex PCR assay. For the multiplex PCR, a mixture combining 60 forward primers for TCR Vbeta segments and 13 reverse primers for TCR Jbeta segments was used. A multiplex PCR assay on genomic DNA amplified the CDR3 region of rearranged TCR beta genes. On the Illumina HiSeq System, the amplified TCR beta libraries were sequenced as 87-base-pair reads. Per the authors' processing: Across the 640 or so repertoires, a later analysis counted roughly 84 million unique TCR beta chains, around 10 million of which were shared by at least two donors. A nearest-neighbor algorithm error-corrected the raw reads and collapsed the reads into unique sequences, merging closely related sequences to remove PCR and sequencing errors. To assign V, D and J gene segments, CDR3 sequences were aligned to IMGT reference sequences. For a sequence to be retained, a match of at least six nucleotides was required to both a V gene segment and a J gene segment. Rearrangements were called productive when the CDR3 lacked stop codons and stayed in frame with V and J; all others were non-productive. Following IMGT convention, CDR3 was defined as the stretch from the second conserved V-encoded cysteine up to the conserved J-encoded phenylalanine. In an earlier analysis of approximately 500 of the donors, sequences lacking an unambiguous match to a single V gene segment were excluded. An earlier analysis of about 600 of the donors called V segments functional above 56.7% productive rearrangements and segregating when the between-donor standard deviation exceeded 5%. To diagnose cytomegalovirus status from the catalog of TCR beta chain sequences, a statistical classification framework was built. A later analysis assigned V and J genes by comparing TCR nucleotide sequences with IMGT/GENE-DB human TR gene sequences. The TCRdist pipeline was used in a later analysis to assign CDR3 sequences and most-parsimonious VDJ recombination scenarios. In a later analysis, every TCR beta chain was defined by the combination of its CDR3 amino acid sequence and its V-gene family, and reads without a unique V-gene family were dropped. A later analysis removed 550 to 650 highly shared, low-generation-probability nucleotide sequences to deal with suspected cross-contamination and a sequencing artifact. For each public chain, a later analysis derived a clonal expansion index from normalized ranks of inferred template counts within each repertoire. A later analysis computed generation probabilities with a VDJ recombination model fitted to out-of-frame rearrangements, and checked the results against IGoR. A later analysis scored TCR-TCR, TCR-HLA and TCR-CMV co-occurrence with hypergeometric tests, applying a repertoire-size bias correction to TCR pairs. A later analysis estimated false discovery rates by permuting HLA or CMV assignments 20 times. In a later analysis, co-occurring TCRs were grouped using DBSCAN, and TCRdist sequence similarity was added for clustering within HLA-allele-positive subsets. For co-occurrence clustering, repertoires with fewer than 30,000 or more than 120,000 public chains were excluded, along with a handful of repertoires with anomalous nucleotide sharing. TCRdb retrieved this table from immuneACCESS and kept in-frame rearrangements only. Not all clones are present; in checked studies, unresolved V genes account for under half, and no reason is known for the remainder. V and J calls plus clone size are reproduced from that table; the DNA served to infer D and trimming. The sample data list around 40,000 clones, and about nine tenths of these were observed just once. Clones ranked in the top ten supply 8% of the sample.

Measured from the cysteine to the phenylalanine, the CDR3 is 15 residues long. Only the CDR3 region is kept as DNA, spanning 45 bases read in frame from base 1. The germline V gene gives CDR1 as SQVTM and CDR2 as ANQGSEA. Relative to germline, V is missing 5 bases and J is missing 1 base, with 10 bases of the junction outside any gene match. The chain is encoded by TRBV29-1 joined to TRBJ2-7; the junction holds 8 bases that match TRBD1. This TCR was sampled from a woman aged 40 to 50 in good health and CMV-seropositive. Sequencing input: PBMCs. The CDR3 in this case is CSVRTSGTGSYEQYF. The DNA reads as follows: TGCAGCGTTCGTACTTCCGGGACAGGTTCCTACGAGCAGTACTTC.